This T cell receptor beta chain originates from a study of blood T cell repertoires in COVID-19. Study-level information: PBMCs, B-cell-depleted T cells, or T cells were the source of the cDNA or gDNA that made up the material.

In the original workflow: Nucleated cell counts were estimated from reference gene primer amplification. TCRdb keeps only in-frame clones here, not all; method: immunoSEQ multiplex PCR. D and trimming were read from the DNA, whereas the V and J calls and clone size are those reported in that table. The repertoire holds about 370,000 clones, with roughly 89% as singletons. Per germline, CDR1 MNHEY and CDR2 SVGAGI. Trimming shortened V by 5 bases and J by 5 bases, and 10 bases separated the two germline ends. CDR3 length: 13 amino acids. Study members were between roughly 18 and 100 years old and lived in over 20 US regions. Participant reports of clinical history set cohort assignment.

The clonotype was recovered from a woman aged 25 to 39 who had recovered from COVID-19. The chain has TRBV6-5 and TRBJ1-5; D is uncertain. Sequenced: PBMCs or T cells enriched from blood (not recorded which). The CDR3 loop reads CASSKTPYQPQHF. The CDR3 nucleotides are TGTGCCAGCAGTAAGACACCTTATCAGCCCCAGCATTTT.